This T cell receptor beta chain was recorded in a study of shared clonotypes between healthy human individuals. Generated by immunoSEQ multiplex PCR, the TCRdb table keeps only in-frame clones and is missing some. The repertoire holds about 2,200,000 clones, with 93% as singletons. Only CD45RO-negative cells positively selected for CCR7 counted as naive CD8 cells, so terminally differentiated effector memory CD45RA+ cells were excluded. Trimming took 6 bases from V and 4 from J, leaving 22 bases between them. Germline V gives CDR1 SQVTM, CDR2 ANQGSEA. The CDR3 sequence is 15 residues long. This clone was observed a single time.

The clonotype comes from a young man in good health. Some clones in this sample may be carry-over from other donors' samples. The chain combines TRBV29-1 with TRBJ2-7; D is perhaps TRBD2 (7 bases). The sample consisted of naive CD8+ T cells from PBMCs. For the CDR3, the DNA is TGCAGCGTATCCCGCGGCGGGGGCACGGCTTACGAGCAGTACTTC. Translated, it gives CSVSRGGGTAYEQYF.